The 28 T cell receptor beta chains in this list originate from one sample, sequenced in a study of T cell responses to AZD1222 COVID-19 vaccine (dated by TCRdb to the early 2020s). Receptors were amplified or captured by the immunoSEQ multiplex PCR assay. TCRdb mirrors the immuneACCESS table, restricted to in-frame sequences. Some clones are absent from its copies; in checked studies, under half trace to an unresolved V gene, and the reason for the others is unknown. Within this sample are 93,000 or so clones, with less than 95% of them counted one time only. Of the sample, about 4.8% falls within the top ten clones. What the time point label conveys for this sample: baseline before first vaccination. Sequences were derived from peripheral blood, sampled on day 0 of AZD1222 vaccination. These receptors originate from an adult in good health.

This clone was picked up one time. This chain connects TRBV5-1 to TRBJ2-1; 11 positions agree with TRBD1. With 3 bases clipped from V and 4 bases from J, the junction kept 3 bases outside the gene matches. Per the germline V gene, CDR1 is SGHRS and CDR2 is YFSETQ. This CDR3 spans 15 amino acids. In DNA, the CDR3 is TGCGCCAGCAGCTACGGACAGGGGGCGTACAATGAGCAGTTCTTC. This encodes CASSYGQGAYNEQFF.

This clone was seen once. The chain recombines TRBV10-3 with TRBJ2-1; 10 nucleotides agree with TRBD2. The CDR3 contains 19 residues. After removal of 7 bases from V and 1 base from J, the junction contained 16 bases not matched to a gene. The germline V gene encodes CDR1 ENHRY and CDR2 SYGVKD. The CDR3 coding sequence is TGTGCCATCAACCCCGGCGGGGCTAGCGGGGGAGGATCCTACAATGAGCAGTTCTTC. Amino acid sequence: CAINPGGASGGGSYNEQFF.

This clone was observed once. The CDR3 reads CASSQESVGFF. The CDR3 region has the DNA TGTGCCAGCAGCCAAGAATCTGTTGGGTTCTTC. The chain links TRBV4-2 to TRBJ2-1; D unclear. Looked up from germline, CDR1 is LGHNA and CDR2 is YNFKEQ. V lost 0 bases and J lost 15, with 9 bases in between. The CDR3 loop spans 11 amino acids.

V and J are TRBV24-1 and TRBJ1-2; D gene uncertain. Germline V gives CDR1 KGHDR, CDR2 SFDVKD. The CDR3 is 16 amino acids. Trimming took off 6 bases at V and 5 bases at J, with 21 bases between the two ends. CDR3 sequence: CATSSSNPTRLYGYTF. The CDR3 DNA reads TGTGCCACCAGTTCATCCAACCCGACCAGACTATATGGCTACACCTTC.

The chain recombines TRBV7-6 with TRBJ2-7; D remains unclear. Between the trimmed V and J ends, which lost 1 base and 3 bases, there was a span of 13 bases. Germline CDR1 and CDR2: SGHVS and FNYEAQ. The CDR3 has 15 amino acids. CDR3 coding DNA: TGTGCCAGCAGCTTAGAAGTGGGGTCCTTCTACGAGCAGTACTTC. It translates to CASSLEVGSFYEQYF.

V and J are TRBV5-1 and TRBJ2-1; D is ambiguous. V gave up 0 bases and J gave up 0 bases, with 7 bases separating them. Per the germline V gene, CDR1 is SGHRS and CDR2 is YFSETQ. This CDR3 has 15 amino acids. This CDR3 reads CASSLVSPSYNEQFF. CDR3 sequence (DNA): TGCGCCAGCAGCTTGGTTAGCCCCTCCTACAATGAGCAGTTCTTC.

J is TRBJ2-7 and V is TRBV28; possibly TRBD1 for D (6 bases). This CDR3 has 12 residues. Per the germline V gene, CDR1 is MDHEN and CDR2 is SYDVKM. Trimming pared 8 bases from V and 2 bases from J, leaving 10 bases between. The CDR3 DNA is TGTGCCAGCCGGGACATAACCTACGAGCAGTACTTC. It encodes CASRDITYEQYF.

This chain uses TRBV9 with TRBJ2-7, with no clear D. The CDR3 extends over 13 amino acids. CDR1 is SGDLS and CDR2 is YYNGEE in the germline V gene. V was trimmed by 4 bases and J by 0 bases, leaving 8 bases between them. CDR3 nucleotide sequence: TGTGCCAGCAGCCGTACGGGCTCCTACGAGCAGTACTTC. It translates to CASSRTGSYEQYF.

The genes are TRBV18 and TRBJ2-5; TRBD2 agrees at 13 bases. Unmatched junction bases numbered 9, after V lost 5 bases and J lost 6 bases. Germline CDR1 reads KGHSH; CDR2 reads LQKENI. This CDR3 contains 16 residues. The CDR3 sequence: CASSTGTSGTRQTQYF. The DNA of the CDR3 is TGTGCCAGCTCAACCGGGACTAGCGGGACGAGACAGACCCAGTACTTC.

V gene TRBV7-9 combines with J gene TRBJ1-6; maybe TRBD1 (6 bases). The V end was cut by 5 bases, the J end by 8 bases, with 19 bases between. The V gene's germline CDR1 is SEHNR and CDR2 FQNEAQ (reference sequence). The CDR3 runs to 16 residues. For the CDR3, the DNA is TGTGCCAGCAGCCAAGGGGCAGGGGCCTGGGATTCACCCCTCCACTTT. Translated, it gives CASSQGAGAWDSPLHF.

The V and J genes are TRBV9 and TRBJ2-7; 12 bases align to TRBD1. From germline, CDR1 is SGDLS and CDR2 YYNGEE. The CDR3 has 16 residues. Germline trimming cut 0 bases from V and 6 bases from J; bases unmatched to any gene: 7. CDR3 sequence reads: CASSVGGTGGRFEQYF. CDR3 DNA: TGTGCCAGCAGCGTAGGGGGGACAGGGGGCCGATTCGAGCAGTACTTC.

The chain carries TRBV12-3 or TRBV12-4 and TRBJ2-4, with no clear D. The CDR3 is 13 residues long. Trimming stripped 5 bases from V and 0 bases from J, with 5 bases between. The CDR3 protein is CASSPEAKNIQYF. CDR3 in DNA: TGTGCCAGCAGTCCAGAAGCCAAAAACATTCAGTACTTC.

The gene calls are TRBV13 and TRBJ2-1; 8 positions match TRBD2. Trimming at V came to 4 bases and at J to 8 bases, leaving 7 bases not matched to a gene. Germline V gives CDR1 PRHDT, CDR2 FYEKMQ (reference sequence). This CDR3 is 14 amino acids long. The CDR3 DNA is TGTGCCAGCAGCTCTATCCTAGCGGGCGATGAGCAGTTCTTC. As protein: CASSSILAGDEQFF.

CDR3 coding DNA: TGTGCCAGCAGCCATCGCCGGGCCTCTAGTGGCTACACCTTC. This gives the protein CASSHRRASSGYTF. The rearrangement links TRBV3-1 (or the pseudogene TRBV3-2) to TRBJ1-2; D gene ambiguous. Germline CDR1 is LGHDT and CDR2 is YNNKEL (reference sequence). V was clipped by 3 bases and J by 7 bases, with 15 bases between them. The CDR3 is made up of 14 amino acids.

The V call is TRBV30, the J call TRBJ1-4, with D hard to call. This CDR3 is 13 amino acids long. Germline V gene data show CDR1 as GTSNPN and CDR2 as SVGIG (reference sequence). The V gene lost 7 bases and the J gene lost 8 bases, with 17 bases spanning the gap. The CDR3, as DNA: TGTGCCTCCACCCTTGTAGGGTCGGAAAAACTGTTTTTT. As protein: CASTLVGSEKLFF. Supplemented by reference TRBV30 and TRBJ1-4, the full variable domain reads SQTIHQWPATLVQPVGSPLSLECTVEGTSNPNLYWYRQAAGRGLQLLFYSVGIGQISSEVPQNLSASRPQDRQFILSSKKLLLSDSGFYLCASTLVGSEKLFFGSGTQLSVL.

This clone was seen once. The chain joins TRBV7-8 to TRBJ2-4; D not resolved. V lost 2 bases to trimming and J lost 0 bases, with 14 bases between them. Germline values: CDR1 SGHVS, CDR2 FQNEAQ. The CDR3 runs to 17 residues. The CDR3 protein is CASSLSRLPLAKNIQYF. CDR3 DNA: TGTGCCAGCAGCTTATCTAGGCTACCTCTAGCCAAAAACATTCAGTACTTC.

The J gene is TRBJ1-1, the V gene TRBV21-1; the table calls TRBD1, which could not be checked here. TRBV21-1 is classified as a pseudogene. The CDR3 contains 15 residues. This CDR3 is CASSKGTQGCTEAFF. For the CDR3, the DNA is TGTGCCAGCAGCAAAGGTACCCAGGGATGCACTGAAGCTTTCTTT.

The rearrangement joins TRBV2 to TRBJ1-1; D possibly corresponds to TRBD1 (5 bases). Trimming pared 1 base from V and 11 bases from J, leaving 11 bases between. CDR3 size: 12 residues. Germline V CDR1 and CDR2: SNHLY, FYNNEI. CDR3 in DNA: TGTGCCAGCAGTGAAGGGGGGGAAGGCGCTTTCTTT. Its protein is CASSEGGEGAFF.

V usage is TRBV9 and J usage is TRBJ1-3, with D maybe TRBD1 (5 bases). This CDR3 has 17 residues. Trimming took off 3 bases at V and 4 bases at J, with 20 bases between the two ends. Germline V gene data show CDR1 as SGDLS and CDR2 as YYNGEE. This CDR3 reads CASSGGTGRLLGNTIYF. The DNA for the CDR3 is TGTGCCAGCAGCGGAGGAACAGGACGGCTCTTGGGAAACACCATATATTTT.

CDR3 DNA sequence: TGTGCCAGCAGCTTCTCGGGGGCCGGGGAGCTGTTTTTT. Translation: CASSFSGAGELFF. This rearrangement joins TRBV5-5 to TRBJ2-2; possible D gene TRBD2, 6 bases. V shed 2 bases and J shed 6 bases, with 8 bases lying between them. The CDR3 length is 13 residues. Germline V lookup: CDR1 SGHKS, CDR2 YYEKEE (reference sequence).

The J gene is TRBJ2-3, the V gene TRBV7-6, with D uncertain. V was pared by 4 bases and J by 0 bases, with 11 bases between. Germline V gives CDR1 SGHVS, CDR2 FNYEAQ. This CDR3 has 15 amino acids. The CDR3 here is CASSSSSSSTDTQYF. The CDR3 DNA reads TGTGCCAGCAGCTCTAGTTCGAGCAGCACAGATACGCAGTATTTT. The variable domain in full, with the rest retrieved from reference TRBV7-6 and TRBJ2-3, is GAGVSQSPRYKVTKRGQDVALRCDPISGHVSLYWYRQALGQGPEFLTYFNYEAQQDKSGLPNDRFSAERPEGSISTLTIQRTEQRDSAMYRCASSSSSSSTDTQYFGPGTRLTVL.

CDR3: CASSLGQDWSGYTF. The CDR3 bases are TGTGCCAGCAGTTTGGGACAAGATTGGTCTGGCTACACCTTC. The chain recombines TRBV6-2 or TRBV6-3 with TRBJ1-2; D possibly corresponds to TRBD1 (6 bases). CDR1 and CDR2 (germline): MNHEY, SVGEGT. Trimming left V 4 bases short and J 7 bases short, with 16 bases between. This CDR3 is built from 14 residues.

The J gene is TRBJ1-2, the V gene TRBV5-6, with TRBD1 matching over 7 bases. Germline V gene sequence: CDR1 SGHDT, CDR2 YYEEEE. The CDR3 length is 16 residues. V lost 4 bases to trimming and J lost 1 base; unmatched junction nucleotides: 10. The CDR3 reads CASSPQGGHRNYGYTF. The DNA for the CDR3 is TGTGCCAGCAGCCCCCAGGGGGGCCACCGTAACTATGGCTACACCTTC.

This clone occurred once. The genes are TRBV30 and TRBJ1-1; D is undetermined. Trimming removed 2 bases from V and 0 bases from J, with 7 bases in between. The CDR3 sequence is 13 residues long. Germline V gene lookup returns CDR1 GTSNPN and CDR2 SVGIG (reference sequence). The CDR3: CAWSPMVNTEAFF. CDR3 nucleotides: TGTGCCTGGAGTCCCATGGTGAACACTGAAGCTTTCTTT.

The V gene is TRBV6-5, the J gene TRBJ1-6; the D is unclear. The CDR3 consists of 13 residues. V was clipped by 3 bases and J by 8 bases, with 8 bases between them. Germline lookup yields CDR1 MNHEY and CDR2 SVGAGI. This CDR3 is CASSYRKDSPLHF. DNA of the CDR3: TGTGCCAGCAGTTATCGAAAGGATTCACCCCTCCACTTT.

The chain combines TRBV28 with TRBJ2-4; D gene uncertain. The CDR3 extends over 14 amino acids. Germline V gene data show CDR1 as MDHEN and CDR2 as SYDVKM. The V gene lost 4 bases and the J gene lost 1 base, with 8 bases spanning the gap. For the CDR3, the DNA is TGTGCCAGCAGTTCCGGATTGGCCAAAAACATTCAGTACTTC. It translates to CASSSGLAKNIQYF.

V and J are TRBV6-4 and TRBJ2-3; 15 bases agree with TRBD2. Germline-derived CDR1 and CDR2 are MRHNA and SNTAGT. The trim removed 3 bases at V and 1 base at J, leaving 2 bases unmatched. The CDR3 has 17 residues. CDR3 residues: CASSEGTSGGRTDTQYF. CDR3 bases: TGTGCCAGCAGTGAAGGGACTAGCGGGGGGCGCACAGATACGCAGTATTTT.

The genes are TRBV5-5 and TRBJ1-6; TRBD1 might be the D (5 bases). The CDR3 has 15 amino acids. V lost 1 base, J lost 7 bases, and 12 bases lay in between. The germline V gene encodes CDR1 SGHKS and CDR2 YYEKEE (reference sequence). The CDR3 DNA sequence: TGTGCCAGCAGCTTGTCGGGGGTACTCAATTCACCCCTCCACTTT. This encodes CASSLSGVLNSPLHF.